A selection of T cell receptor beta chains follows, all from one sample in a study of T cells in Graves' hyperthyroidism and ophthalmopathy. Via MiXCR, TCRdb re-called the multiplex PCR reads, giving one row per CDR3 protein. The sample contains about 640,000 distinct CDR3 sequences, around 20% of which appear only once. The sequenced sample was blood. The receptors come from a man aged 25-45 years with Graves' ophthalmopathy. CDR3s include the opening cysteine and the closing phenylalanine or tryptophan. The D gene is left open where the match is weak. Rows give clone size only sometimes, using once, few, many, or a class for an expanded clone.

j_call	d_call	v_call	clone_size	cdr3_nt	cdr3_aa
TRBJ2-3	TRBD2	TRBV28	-	TGTGCCAGCAGCCTTAGCGGGAGGGCCCCCGATACGCAGTGTTTT	CASSLSGRAPDTQCF
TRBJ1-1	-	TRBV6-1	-	TGTGCCAGCAGTGACCGGAGTAGAGGGGTCGGCACTGAAGCTTTCTTT	CASSDRSRGVGTEAFF
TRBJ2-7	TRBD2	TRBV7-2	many	TGTGCCAGCAGCTCGGTGCGGGAGAACTACGAGCAGTACTTC	CASSSVRENYEQYF
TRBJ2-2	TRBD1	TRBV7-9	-	TGTGCCAGCAGACAGGGGCCCGGGGAGCTGTTTTTT	CASRQGPGELFF
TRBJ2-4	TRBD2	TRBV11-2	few	TGTGCCAGCAGCCCGTGGGCTAGCGGAAAAAACATTCAGTACTTC	CASSPWASGKNIQYF
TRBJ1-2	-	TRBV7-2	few	TGTGCCAGCAGCTTAGGGTCGGGAGCTAACTATGGCTACACCTTC	CASSLGSGANYGYTF
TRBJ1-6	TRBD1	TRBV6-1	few	TGTGCCAGCAGTGACCGGGACAGGGATCCTTCACCCCTCCACTTT	CASSDRDRDPSPLHF
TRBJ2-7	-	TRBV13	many	TGTGCCAGCAGCTTGGGACGGACGAGCTCCTACGAGCAGTACTTC	CASSLGRTSSYEQYF
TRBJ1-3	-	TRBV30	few	TGTGCCTGGAGTGTTGGGGGGGCGTATGGAAACACCATATATTTT	CAWSVGGAYGNTIYF
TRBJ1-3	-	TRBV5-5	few	TGTGCCAGCAGCTTTCGGACAGACTATGGAAACACCATATATTTT	CASSFRTDYGNTIYF
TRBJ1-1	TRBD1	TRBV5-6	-	TGTGCCAGCAGACTCCAGGGGGCGGGGAACACTGAAGCTTTCTTT	CASRLQGAGNTEAFF
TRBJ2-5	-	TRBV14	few	TGTGCCAGCAGCCAAGAAGCGGGTATAACAGAGACCCAGTACTTC	CASSQEAGITETQYF
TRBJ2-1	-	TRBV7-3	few	TGTGCCAGCAGCTTCCGGCCTCTCGCGGGTAGGGATGAGCAGTTCTTC	CASSFRPLAGRDEQFF
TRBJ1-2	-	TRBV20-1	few	TGCAGTGCTAGAGGCACCTACTATGGCTACACCTTC	CSARGTYYGYTF
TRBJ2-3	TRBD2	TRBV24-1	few	TGTGCCACCAGTCCTAGCGGGAGCACAGATACGCAGTATTTT	CATSPSGSTDTQYF
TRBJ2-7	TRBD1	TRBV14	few	TGTGCCAGCAGCCAGCATGGACAGGGTACGCAGTACTTC	CASSQHGQGTQYF
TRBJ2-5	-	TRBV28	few	TGTGCCAGCAGTTCGCCAGGTCAGGAGACCCAGTACTTC	CASSSPGQETQYF
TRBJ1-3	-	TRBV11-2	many	TGTGCCAGGGAGGGAGAGTCGAGCTCTGGAAACACCATATATTTT	CAREGESSSGNTIYF
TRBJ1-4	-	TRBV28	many	TGTGCCAGCAGCGACGGGTGGGAAAAACTGTTTTTT	CASSDGWEKLFF
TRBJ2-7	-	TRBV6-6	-	TGTGCCAGCAGTTACTCTGCGGGGAACGAGCAGTACTTC	CASSYSAGNEQYF
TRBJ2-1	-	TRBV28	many	TGTGCCAGCAGTTTTCCAGGGGTCTACAATGAGCAGTTCTTC	CASSFPGVYNEQFF
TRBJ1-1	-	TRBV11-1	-	TGTGCCAGCAGCCTTAATCATCAGCAGAGCACTGAAACTTTCTTT	CASSLNHQQSTETFF
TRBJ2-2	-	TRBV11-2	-	TGTGCCAGCAGCTTAGAACTGGGGGCCGAGTTTAGCGGGGAGCTGTTTTTT	CASSLELGAEFSGELFF
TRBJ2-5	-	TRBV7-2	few	TGTGCCAGCAGCTTAAACGCGGTCTGGGAGACCCAGTACTTC	CASSLNAVWETQYF
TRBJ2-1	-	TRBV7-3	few	TGTGCCAGCAGCCGTGGGGACCCGGGACATGAGCAGTTCTTC	CASSRGDPGHEQFF
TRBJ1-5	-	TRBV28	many	TGTGCCAGCAGTTTGGGGGGGGGGGCTTTAAGAGCACAGCCCCAGCATTTT	CASSLGGGALRAQPQHF
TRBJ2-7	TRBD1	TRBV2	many	TGTGCCAGCAGTGGAGTGGGTACAGGGGACCCCTACGAGCAGTACTTC	CASSGVGTGDPYEQYF
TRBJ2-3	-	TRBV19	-	TGTGCCAGTAGTCGGAGCGGGCCAGGCGCTAGCACAGATACGCAGTATTTT	CASSRSGPGASTDTQYF
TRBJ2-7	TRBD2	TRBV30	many	TGTGCCTGGAGGGGAGGACTAGCGTCTACCTACGAGCAGTACTTC	CAWRGGLASTYEQYF
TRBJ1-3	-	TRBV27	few	TGTGCCAGCAGTCCTCGGACGGACCTCTCTGGAAACACCATATATTTT	CASSPRTDLSGNTIYF
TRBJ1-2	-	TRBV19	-	TGTGCCAGTAGCCCCCGGACAGCTGCATTCTATGGCTACACCTTC	CASSPRTAAFYGYTF
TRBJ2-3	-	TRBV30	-	TGTGCCTGGAGACCGCAGAGGCCGTACACAGATACGCAGTATTTT	CAWRPQRPYTDTQYF
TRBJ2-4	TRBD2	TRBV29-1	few	TGCAGCGTTGAAGATTTTATAGCGGGAGGGCCTTCGGTCAAAAACATTCAGTACTTC	CSVEDFIAGGPSVKNIQYF
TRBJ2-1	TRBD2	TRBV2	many	TGTGCCAGCAGGACCCTAGCGGGAGGAGGCAATGAGCAGTTCTTC	CASRTLAGGGNEQFF
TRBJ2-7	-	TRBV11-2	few	TGTGCCAGCAGCTTAGAGGGCATGTATAGGGGGACGGCCTCCTACGAGCAGTACTTC	CASSLEGMYRGTASYEQYF
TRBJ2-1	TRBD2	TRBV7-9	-	TGTGCCAGCAGCTTAAAGACTAGCGAGCAGTTCTTC	CASSLKTSEQFF
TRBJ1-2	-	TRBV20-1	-	TGCAGTGCTAGTGAGCAGCTCTATGGCTACACCTTC	CSASEQLYGYTF
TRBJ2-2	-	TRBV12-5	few	TGTGCTAGTGGCCCCGGAGTAGCCAACACCGGGGAGCTGTTTTTT	CASGPGVANTGELFF
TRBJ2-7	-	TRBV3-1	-	TGTGCCAGCAGCCAAGAAGATGGTGGGTCGCTCTACGAGCAGTACTTC	CASSQEDGGSLYEQYF
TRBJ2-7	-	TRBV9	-	TGTGCCAGCAGCGTAGCAGCGGAGGGCTACGAGCAGTACTTC	CASSVAAEGYEQYF
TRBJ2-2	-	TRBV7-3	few	TGTGCCAGCAGCTTTTTAGAGAACACCGGGGAGCTGTTTTTT	CASSFLENTGELFF
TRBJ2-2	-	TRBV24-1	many	TGTGCCACCAGTGATGCTTGGGCCGGGGAGCTGTTTTTT	CATSDAWAGELFF